This T cell receptor beta chain comes out of a study of blood T cell repertoires in COVID-19 (dated by TCRdb to 2018 to 2020). Background on the whole study: Collaborator samples came from the United States, Italy and Spain and covered acute and convalescent phases of COVID-19. The material from the prospective study consisted of cDNA or gDNA derived from T cells, B-cell-depleted T cells, or PBMCs. Subjects who had been exposed to COVID-19, were actively infected with it, or had recovered from it provided the deeply sampled blood TCRbeta repertoires that made up the dataset. The repertoires were released in a freely available public database intended as a resource for research on the immune response to SARS-CoV-2. Samples were obtained from the ongoing ImmuneRACE study (first 160 participants) and from approximately 1,200 subjects provided by 6 global collaborators. Sample metadata almost always included a de-identified subject ID, COVID-19 status, age in years and sex. Where HLA class I and class II types were available, the types were taken from metadata supplied by the sample provider, not from assay-based typing.

The immunoSEQ Assay, a bias-controlled multiplex PCR, was used to amplify TCRbeta CDR3 regions from genomic DNA. From the authors' description of their analysis: The number of nucleated cells in each sample was estimated by amplification of reference gene primers within the assay. Sequence reads were collapsed and filtered to measure the absolute abundance of every unique TCRbeta CDR3 rearrangement. Productive Simpson clonality was computed per sample as the square root of Simpson's diversity index over productive rearrangements. TCRdb obtained this table from immuneACCESS and retained in-frame rearrangements with V and J assigned. These tables miss some clones; where compared with another copy, unresolved V genes account for less than half of the shortfall, and the remainder is unexplained. V and J calls and clone size are those listed in that table; D and trimming were worked out from the DNA. The sample table shows 200,000 to 250,000 clones, and about 85% are seen once. The ten largest account for about 12% of the sample.

Samples from volunteer blood donors who had recovered from COVID-19 were contributed by a second Seattle source. Whole blood was collected in K2EDTA tubes by collaborating institutions according to the institutions' own protocols. Collaborator samples were shipped for TCRbeta analysis as frozen whole blood, isolated PBMCs, or DNA extracted from either sample type. Overall study outcomes, separate from this receptor: The quantity of clinical and demographic metadata differed by source and by participant and was supplied without curation.

A distance of 11 bases separates the germline ends of V and J, which lose 4 bases and 1 base respectively. CDR1 and CDR2, per the germline V gene (reference sequence), are PRHDT and FYEKMQ. From the cysteine up to the phenylalanine, the CDR3 has a length of 14 residues. The only DNA kept is the CDR3, 42 bases in frame from the first base. Points on this clone: Its antigen remains undetermined. Base-call qualities are not available, and no considerably larger clone is one nucleotide away.

Material: peripheral blood. In this chain, TRBV13 is recombined with TRBJ2-7, and TRBD2 may be the D gene, going by 6 matching bases. This TCR was recovered from a woman aged 18-35 years who had recovered from COVID-19. CDR3 reads: CASSSRRGSYEQYF. In nucleotides, the sequence is TGTGCCAGCAGCTCCCGGCGGGGATCCTACGAGCAGTACTTC.